This T cell receptor (beta chain) comes out of a study of vaccination effects on CD4 cells after COVID-19 (dated by TCRdb to 2021 to 2024). In the study overall: Across the study, the median time from the second dose to post-vaccine sampling was 72 days (range 14 to 241). A total of roughly 9 COVID-19 convalescent patients and a few SARS-CoV-2-naive healthy vaccine recipients were included in the full study. SARS-CoV-2 spike-specific CD4+ TCR repertoires were compared before and after mRNA vaccination in COVID-19 convalescent patients and in infection-naive vaccine recipients. Cultures from other donors in the study were sequenced using the Oncomine TCR Beta short-read assay on an Illumina iSeq 100.

In the ViraFEST assay, PBMC were stimulated with viral peptide pools, and antigen-specific CD4+ T cell clonotypes were then identified by expansion using TCR sequencing. After around eleven days of culture, CD4+ T cells were isolated with the EasySep CD4+ T cell isolation kit. Each participant got two doses of an mRNA SARS-CoV-2 vaccine, either BNT162b2 or mRNA-1273. None of the healthy vaccine recipients had a prior SARS-CoV-2 infection, which was confirmed by nucleocapsid antibody tests that came back negative both before and after vaccination. Each well held fewer than 2.5 million PBMC cultured in IMDM containing approximately 5% human AB serum, 8.5 to 10 IU/ml IL-2 and gentamicin, along with around 9.1 ug/ml peptides. On days 3 and 7, half of the culture medium was replaced with fresh IL-2-containing medium. Unless otherwise noted, each peptide stimulation condition was cultured in triplicate wells. PBMC were separated from whole blood using Ficoll-Paque Plus gradient centrifugation and were then either cryopreserved at -140C or used fresh. The spike proteins of SARS-CoV-2 and of the common cold coronaviruses HCoV-NL63, HCoV-OC43 and HCoV-229E were spanned by overlapping peptide pools. The QIAamp micro DNA kit was used to extract genomic DNA from the cultured CD4+ T cells.

Points the paper makes about the study in general: Clones induced by infection and clones induced by vaccination both contracted markedly at late timepoints after vaccination, which fits with T cell responses waning over time. The study was limited by a small number of convalescent patients and lacked early post-infection timepoints. In healthy vaccine recipients, vaccine-induced clones were almost all SARS-CoV-2 mono-reactive, with only 1 of 255 cross-reactive with common cold coronaviruses.

Details on this clone: The antigen this receptor binds is unknown. Nothing much larger sits one base from this clone, and base qualities are not available.

Libraries were made using the immunoSEQ multiplex PCR assay. DNA from the CD4+ T cells that had been cultured and isolated underwent TCR beta CDR3 sequencing. As for the authors' bioinformatics: Non-productive TCR sequences were discarded, and reads were trimmed to the CDR3 region, with only CDR3s of 7 or more amino acids retained. Antigen-specific clonotypes were identified using the MANAFEST web app by comparison of expansion in peptide wells against reference cultures. To be called positive, a clone needed expansion at FDR<0.05 compared with the reference and with all other wells, an odds ratio greater than 5, and a frequency greater than 0.1% in two replicate wells. Cross-reactive clonotypes were defined as significantly expanded in SARS-CoV-2 spike wells and in at least one common cold coronavirus spike condition. Levenshtein distance calculated with the stringdist R package was used to assess CDR3 similarity, and unrooted trees were constructed with ape in R 3.6.1. The clones in this table, taken by TCRdb from immuneACCESS, are in-frame only. Not every clone is retained; where verified, under half of the shortfall comes from an unresolved V gene, and the cause of the rest is unknown. V and J calls and clone size are those listed in that table; D and trimming were worked out from the DNA. The sample table shows tens of thousands of clones, and 75% to 85% are seen once. The top ten hold more than 1% of the sample.

V is shortened by 3 bases, J by 6 bases, and the region joining them spans 7 bases. From its cysteine to its phenylalanine, the CDR3 spans 11 amino acids. CDR3 DNA only is kept here, 33 bases in frame from base 1. CDR1 and CDR2 are read off the germline V gene (reference sequence) as DFQATT and SNEGSKA. The source was CD4+ T cells from PBMCs cultured with HCoV-229E spike peptides, collected after COVID-19 vaccination. This sample's cell subset or site label indicates: HCoV-229E spike overlapping peptide pool stimulation. The chain was built from TRBV20-1 and TRBJ2-3, with the D segment identity uncertain. The TCR sequence derives from a human donor who received a COVID-19 vaccine. The bases read TGCAGTGCTAGCGGACGGGATACGCAGTATTTT. Translated, this gives CSASGRDTQYF.